This TCR beta chain is drawn from a study of post-analysis software for immune sequencing data. Built from TCR beta cDNA, the libraries had unique molecular identifiers in them. TCRdb used MiXCR to reprocess the PCR reads, holding one entry per CDR3 protein. Altogether 800,000 to 950,000 distinct CDR3 sequences are present, approximately 53% being singletons, with the ten largest covering about 4.5%. This clonotype was found a few times. Antigen unknown. The germline V gene encodes CDR1 KGHSH and CDR2 LQKENI. This CDR3 contains 15 residues. The J segment lost 4 bases and the V segment lost 1 base, leaving 3 bases of the junction unmatched. Study observations and caveats: Relative to controls, patients had about 5 TRBV segments at higher frequency, with TRBV5-6, TRBV5-1 and TRBV20-1 among these.

Sequenced sample: blood. The chain has TRBV18 and TRBJ2-5, with TRBD2 matching over 10 bases. The sequence was collected from a girl aged 10-17 years with multiple sclerosis. The CDR3 DNA sequence: TGTGCCAGCTCACCACTAGCGGGAGGCGCAGAGACCCAGTACTTC. As protein: CASSPLAGGAETQYF. Full variable domain (remainder filled in from reference TRBV18 and TRBJ2-5): NAGVMQNPRHLVRRRGQEARLRCSPMKGHSHVYWYRQLPEEGLKFMVYLQKENIIDESGMPKERFSAEFPKEGPSILRIQQVVRGDSAAYFCASSPLAGGAETQYFGPGTRLLVL.